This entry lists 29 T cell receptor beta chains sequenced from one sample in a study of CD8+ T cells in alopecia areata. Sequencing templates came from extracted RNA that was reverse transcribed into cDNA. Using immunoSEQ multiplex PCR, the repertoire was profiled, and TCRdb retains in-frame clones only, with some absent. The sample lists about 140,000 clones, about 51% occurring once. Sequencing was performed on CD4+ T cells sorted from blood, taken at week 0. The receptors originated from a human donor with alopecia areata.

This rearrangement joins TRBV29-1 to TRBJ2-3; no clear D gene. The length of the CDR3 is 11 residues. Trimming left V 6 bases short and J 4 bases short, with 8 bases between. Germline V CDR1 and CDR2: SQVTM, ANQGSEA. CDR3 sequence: CSVGRSDTQYF. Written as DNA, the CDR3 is TGCAGCGTGGGTCGGTCAGATACGCAGTATTTT.

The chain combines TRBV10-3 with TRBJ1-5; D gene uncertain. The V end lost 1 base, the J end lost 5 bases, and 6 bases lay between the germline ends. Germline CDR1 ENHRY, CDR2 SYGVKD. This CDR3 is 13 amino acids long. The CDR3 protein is CAISEYRDQPQHF. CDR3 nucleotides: TGTGCCATCAGTGAGTACCGAGATCAGCCCCAGCATTTT.

DNA for the CDR3: TGTGCCATTGGGGGAAGAATGACTGAAGCTTTCTTT. Translation: CAIGGRMTEAFF. This rearrangement joins TRBV30 to TRBJ1-1, with D possibly TRBD1 on 5 matching bases. Deletions cut 8 bases from V and 5 bases from J, with 15 bases between. The CDR3 extends over 12 amino acids. Looked up from germline, CDR1 is GTSNPN and CDR2 is SVGIG (reference sequence).

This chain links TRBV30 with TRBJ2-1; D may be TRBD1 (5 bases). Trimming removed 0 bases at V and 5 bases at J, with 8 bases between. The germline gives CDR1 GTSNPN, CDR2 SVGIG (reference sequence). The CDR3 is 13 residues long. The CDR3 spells CAWSVQANNEQFF. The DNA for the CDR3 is TGTGCCTGGAGTGTACAGGCTAACAATGAGCAGTTCTTC. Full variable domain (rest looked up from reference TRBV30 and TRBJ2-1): SQTIHQWPATLVQPVGSPLSLECTVEGTSNPNLYWYRQAAGRGLQLLFYSVGIGQISSEVPQNLSASRPQDRQFILSSKKLLLSDSGFYLCAWSVQANNEQFFGPGTRLTVL.

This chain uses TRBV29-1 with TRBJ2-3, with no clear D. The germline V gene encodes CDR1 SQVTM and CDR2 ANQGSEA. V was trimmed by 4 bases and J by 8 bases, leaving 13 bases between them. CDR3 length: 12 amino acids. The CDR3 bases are TGCAGCGTTGGGTCAGGTGGTGGTACGCAGTATTTT. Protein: CSVGSGGGTQYF.

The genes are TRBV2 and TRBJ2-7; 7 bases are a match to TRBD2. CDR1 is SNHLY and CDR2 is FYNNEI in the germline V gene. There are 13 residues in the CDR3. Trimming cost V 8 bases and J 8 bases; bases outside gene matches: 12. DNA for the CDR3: TGTGCCAGCTGCTGGGGGGGAGAGTTCCAGCAGTACTTC. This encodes CASCWGGEFQQYF. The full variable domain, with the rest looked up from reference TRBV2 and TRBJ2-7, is EPEVTQTPSHQVTQMGQEVILRCVPISNHLYFYWYRQILGQKVEFLVSFYNNEISEKSEIFDDQFSVERPDGSNFTLKIRSTKLEDSAMYFCASCWGGEFQQYFGPGTRLTVT.

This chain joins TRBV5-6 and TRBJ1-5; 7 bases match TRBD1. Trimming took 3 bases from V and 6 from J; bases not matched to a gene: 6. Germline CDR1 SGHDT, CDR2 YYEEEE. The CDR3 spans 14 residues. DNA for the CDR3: TGTGCCAGCAGCTCGACAGGGTTGTTTCAGCCCCAGCATTTT. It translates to CASSSTGLFQPQHF.

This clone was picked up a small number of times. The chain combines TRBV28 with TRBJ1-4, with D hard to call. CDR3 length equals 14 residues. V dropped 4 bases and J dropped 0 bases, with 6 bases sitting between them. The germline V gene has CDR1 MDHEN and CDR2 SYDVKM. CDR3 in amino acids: CASSYIATNEKLFF. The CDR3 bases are TGTGCCAGCAGTTACATTGCAACTAATGAAAAACTGTTTTTT.

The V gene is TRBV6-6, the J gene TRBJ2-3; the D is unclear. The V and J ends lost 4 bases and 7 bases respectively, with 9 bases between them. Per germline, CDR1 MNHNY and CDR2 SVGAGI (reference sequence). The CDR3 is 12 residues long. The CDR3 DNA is TGTGCCAGCAGTTCTTCCACTCATACGCAGTATTTT. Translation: CASSSSTHTQYF.

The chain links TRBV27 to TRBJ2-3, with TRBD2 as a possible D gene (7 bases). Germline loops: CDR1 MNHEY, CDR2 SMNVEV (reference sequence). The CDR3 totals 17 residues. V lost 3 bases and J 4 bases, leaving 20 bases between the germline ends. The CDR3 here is CASSFLVRTGGADTQYF. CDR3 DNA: TGTGCCAGCAGTTTCCTTGTTCGGACGGGGGGCGCAGATACGCAGTATTTT.

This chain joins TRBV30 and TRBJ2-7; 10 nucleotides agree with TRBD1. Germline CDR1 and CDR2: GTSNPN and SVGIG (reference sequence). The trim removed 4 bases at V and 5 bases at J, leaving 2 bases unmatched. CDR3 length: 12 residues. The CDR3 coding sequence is TGTGCCTGGACGACAGGGGGCAACGAGCAGTACTTC. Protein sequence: CAWTTGGNEQYF.

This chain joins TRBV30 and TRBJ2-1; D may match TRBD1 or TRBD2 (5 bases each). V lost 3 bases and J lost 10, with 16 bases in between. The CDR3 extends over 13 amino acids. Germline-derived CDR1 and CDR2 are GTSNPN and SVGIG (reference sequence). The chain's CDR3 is CAWRGDGRREQFF. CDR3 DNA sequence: TGTGCCTGGAGGGGGGACGGAAGGAGAGAGCAGTTCTTC.

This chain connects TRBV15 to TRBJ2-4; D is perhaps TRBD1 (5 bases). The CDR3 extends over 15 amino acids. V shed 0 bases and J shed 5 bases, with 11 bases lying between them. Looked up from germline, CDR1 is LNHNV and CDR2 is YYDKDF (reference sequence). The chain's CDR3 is CATSRDPGIQNIQYF. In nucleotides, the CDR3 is TGTGCCACCAGCAGAGATCCAGGGATTCAAAACATTCAGTACTTC.

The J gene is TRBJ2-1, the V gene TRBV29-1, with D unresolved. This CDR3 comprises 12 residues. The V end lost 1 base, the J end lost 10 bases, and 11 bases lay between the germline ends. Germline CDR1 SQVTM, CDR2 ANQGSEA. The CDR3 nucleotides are TGCAGCGTTGAAGGATTAGTCGGGGAGCAGTTCTTC. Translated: CSVEGLVGEQFF.

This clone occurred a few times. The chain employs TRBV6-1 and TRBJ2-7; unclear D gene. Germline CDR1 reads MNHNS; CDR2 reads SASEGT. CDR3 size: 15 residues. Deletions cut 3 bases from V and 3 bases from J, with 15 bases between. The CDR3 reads CASSESHDTHYEQYF. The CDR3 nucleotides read TGTGCCAGCAGTGAGTCCCATGATACGCACTACGAGCAGTACTTC.

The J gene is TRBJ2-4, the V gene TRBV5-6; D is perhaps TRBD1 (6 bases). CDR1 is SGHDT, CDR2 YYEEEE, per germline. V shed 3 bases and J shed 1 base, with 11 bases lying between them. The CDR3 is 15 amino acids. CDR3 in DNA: TGTGCCAGCAGCTCACCGGACAGTGCCAAAAACATTCAGTACTTC. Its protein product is CASSSPDSAKNIQYF.

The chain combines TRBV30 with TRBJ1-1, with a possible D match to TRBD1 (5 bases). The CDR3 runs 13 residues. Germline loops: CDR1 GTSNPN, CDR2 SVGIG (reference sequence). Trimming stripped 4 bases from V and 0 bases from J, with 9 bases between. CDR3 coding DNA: TGTGCCTGGAAGGCAGGGTTGAACACTGAAGCTTTCTTT. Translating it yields CAWKAGLNTEAFF.

CDR3 loop: CAWRSGTGYEKLFF. CDR3 sequence (DNA): TGTGCCTGGAGGTCGGGAACCGGGTATGAAAAACTGTTTTTT. The gene calls are TRBV30 and TRBJ1-4; D remains unclear. V lost 3 bases and J lost 6, with 14 bases in between. The CDR3 covers 14 residues. Germline lookup yields CDR1 GTSNPN and CDR2 SVGIG (reference sequence). Full variable domain (remainder filled in from reference TRBV30 and TRBJ1-4): SQTIHQWPATLVQPVGSPLSLECTVEGTSNPNLYWYRQAAGRGLQLLFYSVGIGQISSEVPQNLSASRPQDRQFILSSKKLLLSDSGFYLCAWRSGTGYEKLFFGSGTQLSVL.

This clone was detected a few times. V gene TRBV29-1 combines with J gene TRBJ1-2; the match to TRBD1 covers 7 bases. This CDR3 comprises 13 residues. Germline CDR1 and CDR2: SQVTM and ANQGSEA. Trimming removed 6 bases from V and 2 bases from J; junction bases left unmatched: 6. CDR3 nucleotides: TGCAGCGTCCGTACAGGGGCGAACTATGGCTACACCTTC. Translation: CSVRTGANYGYTF. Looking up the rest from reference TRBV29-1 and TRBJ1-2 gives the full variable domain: SAVISQKPSRDICQRGTSLTIQCQVDSQVTMMFWYRQQPGQSLTLIATANQGSEATYESGFVIDKFPISRPNLTFSTLTVSNMSPEDSSIYLCSVRTGANYGYTFGSGTRLTVV.

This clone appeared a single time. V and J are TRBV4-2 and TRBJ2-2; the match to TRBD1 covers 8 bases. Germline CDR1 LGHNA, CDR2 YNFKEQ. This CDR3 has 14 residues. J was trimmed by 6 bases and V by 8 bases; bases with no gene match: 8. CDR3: CASAQTTGAGELFF. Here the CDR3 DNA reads TGTGCCAGCGCCCAAACGACAGGGGCCGGGGAGCTGTTTTTT.

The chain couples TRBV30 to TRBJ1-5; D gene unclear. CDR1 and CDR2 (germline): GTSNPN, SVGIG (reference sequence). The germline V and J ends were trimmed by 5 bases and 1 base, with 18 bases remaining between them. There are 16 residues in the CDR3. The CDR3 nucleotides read TGTGCCTGGGGAGGAAAAGCATCGGCAAGCAATCAGCCCCAGCATTTT. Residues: CAWGGKASASNQPQHF.

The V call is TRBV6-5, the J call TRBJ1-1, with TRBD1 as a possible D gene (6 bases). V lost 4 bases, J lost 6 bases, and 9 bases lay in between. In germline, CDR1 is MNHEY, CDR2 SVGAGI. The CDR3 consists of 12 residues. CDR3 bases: TGTGCCAGCAGTTCTAACAGGGCTGAAGCTTTCTTT. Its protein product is CASSSNRAEAFF.

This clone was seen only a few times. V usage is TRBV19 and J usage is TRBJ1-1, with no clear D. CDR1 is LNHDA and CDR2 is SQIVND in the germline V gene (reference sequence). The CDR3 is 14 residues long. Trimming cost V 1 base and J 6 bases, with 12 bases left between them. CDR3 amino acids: CASSIVRREAEAFF. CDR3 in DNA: TGTGCCAGTAGTATAGTGAGAAGGGAGGCTGAAGCTTTCTTT.

The CDR3 DNA follows: TGTGCCAGCAGTCCCCCGCCCCGCTACGAGCAGTACTTC. Amino acids: CASSPPPRYEQYF. The rearrangement links TRBV28 to TRBJ2-7; no clear D. This CDR3 spans 13 amino acids. V gave up 5 bases and J gave up 3 bases, with 11 bases separating them. From germline, CDR1 is MDHEN and CDR2 SYDVKM.

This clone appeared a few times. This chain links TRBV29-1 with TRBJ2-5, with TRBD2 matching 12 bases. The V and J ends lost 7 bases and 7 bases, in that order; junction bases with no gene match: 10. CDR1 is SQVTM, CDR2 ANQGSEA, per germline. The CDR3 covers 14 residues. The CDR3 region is CSARLAGGPSTQYF. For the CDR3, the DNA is TGCAGCGCCAGGCTAGCGGGAGGGCCGTCGACCCAGTACTTC.

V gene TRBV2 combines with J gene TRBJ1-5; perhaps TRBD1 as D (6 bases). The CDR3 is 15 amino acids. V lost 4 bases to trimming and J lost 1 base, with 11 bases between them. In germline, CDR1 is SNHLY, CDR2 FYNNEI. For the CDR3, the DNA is TGTGCCAGCAGTGTGAGGACAGCCAGCAATCAGCCCCAGCATTTT. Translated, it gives CASSVRTASNQPQHF.

The CDR3 DNA sequence: TGTGCCAGCACTCTCCAGTGGCGGGAGAGGGGGGGTGAGCAGTACTTC. Protein sequence: CASTLQWRERGGEQYF. This sequence joins TRBV7-2 and TRBJ2-7, with TRBD2 as a possible D gene (7 bases). Trimming took 7 bases from V and 7 from J, leaving 26 bases between them. The CDR3 loop spans 16 amino acids. Germline values: CDR1 SGHTA, CDR2 FQGNSA.

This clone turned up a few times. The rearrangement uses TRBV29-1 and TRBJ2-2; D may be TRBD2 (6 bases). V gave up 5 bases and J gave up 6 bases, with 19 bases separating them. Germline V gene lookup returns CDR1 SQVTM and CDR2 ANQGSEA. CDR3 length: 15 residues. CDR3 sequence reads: CSVRLFAGPSGELFF. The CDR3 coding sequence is TGCAGCGTTCGGTTGTTTGCGGGGCCCTCCGGGGAGCTGTTTTTT.

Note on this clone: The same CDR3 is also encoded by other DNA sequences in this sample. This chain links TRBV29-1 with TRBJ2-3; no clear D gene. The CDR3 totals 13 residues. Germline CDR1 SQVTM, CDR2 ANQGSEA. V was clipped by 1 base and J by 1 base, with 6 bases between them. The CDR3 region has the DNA TGCAGCGTTGAAGCGCAGGGCACAGATACGCAGTATTTT. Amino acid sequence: CSVEAQGTDTQYF.